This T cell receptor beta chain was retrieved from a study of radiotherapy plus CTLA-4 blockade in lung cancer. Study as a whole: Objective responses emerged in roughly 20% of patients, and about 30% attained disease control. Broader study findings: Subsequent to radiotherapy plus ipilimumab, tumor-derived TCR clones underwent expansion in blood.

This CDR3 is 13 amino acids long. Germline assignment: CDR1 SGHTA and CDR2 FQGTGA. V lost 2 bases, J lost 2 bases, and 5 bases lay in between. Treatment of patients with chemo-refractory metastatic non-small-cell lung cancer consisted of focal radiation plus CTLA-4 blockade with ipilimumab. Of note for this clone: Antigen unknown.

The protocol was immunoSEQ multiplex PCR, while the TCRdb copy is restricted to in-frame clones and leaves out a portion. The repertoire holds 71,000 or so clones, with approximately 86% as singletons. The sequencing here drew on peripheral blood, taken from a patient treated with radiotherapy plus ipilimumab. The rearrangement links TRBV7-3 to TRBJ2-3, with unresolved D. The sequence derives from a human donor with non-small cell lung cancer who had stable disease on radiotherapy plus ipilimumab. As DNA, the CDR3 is TGTGCCAGCAGCTTAGCAATCACAGATACGCAGTATTTT. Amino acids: CASSLAITDTQYF.